Sequencing of this T cell receptor (beta chain) was carried out in a study of cytomegalovirus exposure and HLA in healthy donors. Donors in the study were healthy people who gave bone marrow. Overall study findings and caveats: A later analysis found that most CMV-associated TCR beta chains appeared HLA-restricted. Researchers reported that three CMV-associated chains were confirmed in vitro as CMV antigen-specific.

This clone was counted only a few times. The target antigen is unknown. Primers included in the PCR were 60 Vbeta and 13 Jbeta primers. TCRdb's table, derived via immunoSEQ multiplex PCR, lists solely in-frame clones and lacks some. The data show about 160,000 clones, about 74% seen once. The receptor was derived from a man aged 35 to 55 in good health and CMV-seropositive. Sequencing used PBMCs.

The CDR3: CAISVRDRGSGAFF. In DNA, the CDR3 is TGTGCCATCAGTGTTAGGGACAGGGGAAGTGGAGCTTTCTTT. The J gene is TRBJ1-1, the V gene TRBV10-3; the match to TRBD1 covers 10 bases. V trimming: 4 bases; J trimming: 10 bases; junction bases outside the gene matches: 9. This CDR3 has 14 residues. Germline V lookup: CDR1 ENHRY, CDR2 SYGVKD.